Presented here are 3 T cell receptor beta chains from one specimen sequenced in a study of monozygotic twins with inflammatory bowel disease. Following a re-call of the 5' RACE reads, TCRdb has one entry per CDR3 protein and lacks DNA. Its table records over 90,000 distinct CDR3 sequences. Sequenced material: blood. Receptors were obtained from a human donor with ulcerative colitis or Crohn's disease, or a healthy co-twin of an affected twin (not recorded which).

V is TRBV6-1 and J is TRBJ2-7; TCRdb's assignment of TRBD2 cannot be checked, as there is no DNA. The CDR3 has 14 residues. Germline assignment: CDR1 MNHNS and CDR2 SASEGT. The CDR3 is CASKLSSGTYEQYF.

J is TRBJ2-3 and V is TRBV4-3; with no DNA, the TCRdb D assignment of TRBD2 cannot be verified. CDR3 length equals 16 residues. Germline CDR1 is LGHNA and CDR2 is YSLEER. The CDR3 reads CASSQDDSRGGNTQYF.

The chain combines TRBV20-1 with TRBJ2-1; TCRdb calls TRBD1, which cannot be checked without DNA. CDR3 size: 14 residues. Germline values: CDR1 DFQATT, CDR2 SNEGSKA (reference sequence). CDR3 protein: CSAPPPGTNNEQFF.